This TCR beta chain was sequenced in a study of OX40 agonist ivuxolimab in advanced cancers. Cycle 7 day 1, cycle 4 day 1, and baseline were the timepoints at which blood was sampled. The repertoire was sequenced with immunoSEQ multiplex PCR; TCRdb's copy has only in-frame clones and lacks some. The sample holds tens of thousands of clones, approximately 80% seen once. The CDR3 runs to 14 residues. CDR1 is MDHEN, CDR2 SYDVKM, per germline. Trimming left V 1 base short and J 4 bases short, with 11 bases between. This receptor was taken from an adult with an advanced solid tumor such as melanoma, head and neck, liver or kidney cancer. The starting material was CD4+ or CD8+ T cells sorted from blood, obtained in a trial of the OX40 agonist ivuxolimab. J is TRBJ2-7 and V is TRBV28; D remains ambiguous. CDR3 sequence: CASSLSPTVYEQYF. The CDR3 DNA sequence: TGTGCCAGCAGTTTATCTCCGACCGTTTACGAGCAGTACTTC.